The 3 T cell receptor beta chains below all came from one sample that was sequenced in a study of blood T cell repertoires in COVID-19. Method: immunoSEQ multiplex PCR; TCRdb's copy keeps in-frame clones and lacks some. The sample contains approximately 94,000 clones, roughly 84% of which appear only once. Sample: peripheral blood. These receptors were collected from a man aged 25 to 40 in a cohort sampled during active COVID-19.

As to this clone: At one of its ends the junction is not consistent with the germline gene, which may arise from a read error. J is TRBJ2-7 and V is TRBV18, with 9 bases fitting TRBD1. Germline V CDR1 and CDR2: KGHSH, LQKENI. CDR3 size: 17 residues. For the CDR3, the DNA is TGTGCCAGCTCACCACCGGGCCGAGGACAGGGGTCCTTCGAGCAGTACTTC. Translation: CASSPPGRGQGSFEQYF.

CDR3 coding DNA: TGTGCCAGCAGACCGACAGGGGGCTTCACAGATACGCAGTATTTT. The encoded protein is CASRPTGGFTDTQYF. The chain employs TRBV6-5 and TRBJ2-3; 10 nucleotides match TRBD1. CDR3 length: 15 amino acids. Trimming took 6 bases from V and 2 from J; bases not matched to a gene: 5. CDR1 MNHEY and CDR2 SVGAGI come from the germline V gene.

V and J are TRBV5-1 and TRBJ2-7; TRBD1 matches 7 bases. The CDR3 runs 14 residues. The germline V gene encodes CDR1 SGHRS and CDR2 YFSETQ. Germline trimming cut 5 bases from V and 0 bases from J; bases unmatched to any gene: 5. The CDR3 loop is CASRWAGGSYEQYF. CDR3 DNA sequence: TGCGCCAGCAGGTGGGCAGGGGGCTCCTACGAGCAGTACTTC.